This T cell receptor beta chain came from a study of response to subunit inactivated influenza vaccine. Findings and limits, study-wide: Few new T cells, the authors suggested, are recruited by each seasonal influenza vaccination.

Many counts were recorded for this clonotype. The antigen is unknown. Germline CDR1 and CDR2: KGHDR and SFDVKD. The CDR3 is 12 residues long. V lost 2 bases, J lost 6 bases, and 4 bases lay in between. TCRdb fed the RT-PCR reads into MiXCR, producing one record per CDR3 protein. This table holds 800,000 or so distinct CDR3 sequences, 21% found once. This sequence joins TRBV24-1 and TRBJ2-1; D remains unclear. This TCR came from a man aged 50-59 years who received an inactivated influenza vaccine. Material: PBMCs from blood, obtained about 5 days after vaccination. This CDR3 reads CATSDSGNEQFF. The CDR3 DNA follows: TGTGCCACCAGTGATTCAGGCAATGAGCAGTTCTTC.